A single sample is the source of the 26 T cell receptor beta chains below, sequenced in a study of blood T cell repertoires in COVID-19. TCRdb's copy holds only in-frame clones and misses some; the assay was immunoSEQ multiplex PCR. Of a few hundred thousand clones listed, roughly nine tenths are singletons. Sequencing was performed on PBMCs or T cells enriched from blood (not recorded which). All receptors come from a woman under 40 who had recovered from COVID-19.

Here the CDR3 reads CASSIGTIEKLFF. The CDR3 DNA sequence: TGCGCCAGCAGCATCGGGACAATTGAAAAACTGTTTTTT. The V gene is TRBV5-1, the J gene TRBJ1-4; TRBD1 is a possible D gene (6 bases). CDR1 is SGHRS, CDR2 YFSETQ, per germline. V dropped 4 bases and J dropped 7 bases, with 11 bases sitting between them. CDR3 length: 13 amino acids.

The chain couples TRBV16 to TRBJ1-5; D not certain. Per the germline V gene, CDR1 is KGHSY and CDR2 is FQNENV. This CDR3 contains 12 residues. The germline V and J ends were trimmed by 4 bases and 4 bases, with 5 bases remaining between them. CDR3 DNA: TGTGCCAGCAGCCGCGCGAATCAGCCCCAGCATTTT. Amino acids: CASSRANQPQHF.

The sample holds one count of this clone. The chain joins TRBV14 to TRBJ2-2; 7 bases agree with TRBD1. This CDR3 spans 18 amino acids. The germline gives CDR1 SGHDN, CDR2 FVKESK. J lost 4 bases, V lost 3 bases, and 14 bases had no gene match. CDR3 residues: CASSHTNPKTGRTGELFF. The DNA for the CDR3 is TGTGCCAGCAGCCATACTAACCCGAAGACAGGGCGCACCGGGGAGCTGTTTTTT.

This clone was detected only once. As DNA, the CDR3 is TGTGCCAGTAGTACAAATCCAGGGGCCCCGGGCAACACTGAAGCTTTCTTT. This sequence encodes CASSTNPGAPGNTEAFF. This chain joins TRBV19 and TRBJ1-1, with a weak D call TRBD1 (6 bases). The CDR3 spans 17 residues. V lost 4 bases to trimming and J lost 2 bases, with 20 bases between them. The V gene's germline CDR1 is LNHDA and CDR2 SQIVND (reference sequence).

CDR3 sequence (DNA): TGTGCCAGCAGCCGCAGCAAAGGGGGCACCGGGGAGCTGTTTTTT. Translating gives CASSRSKGGTGELFF. The rearrangement links TRBV27 to TRBJ2-2, with D possibly TRBD1 on 6 matching bases. V lost 6 bases, J lost 4 bases, and 15 bases lay in between. The CDR3 runs 15 residues. CDR1 is MNHEY, CDR2 SMNVEV, per germline (reference sequence).

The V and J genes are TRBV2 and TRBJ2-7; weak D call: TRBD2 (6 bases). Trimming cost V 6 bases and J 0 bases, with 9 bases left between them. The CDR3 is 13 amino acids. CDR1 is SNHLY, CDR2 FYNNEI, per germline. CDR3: CASRTGVSYEQYF. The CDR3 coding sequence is TGTGCCAGCAGGACGGGGGTCTCCTACGAGCAGTACTTC.

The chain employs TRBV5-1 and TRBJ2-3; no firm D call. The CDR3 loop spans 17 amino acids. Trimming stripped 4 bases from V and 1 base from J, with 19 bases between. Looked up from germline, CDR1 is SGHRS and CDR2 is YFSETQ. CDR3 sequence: CASSPGFGRAGTDTQYF. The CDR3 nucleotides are TGCGCCAGCAGCCCCGGGTTTGGTCGAGCTGGCACAGATACGCAGTATTTT.

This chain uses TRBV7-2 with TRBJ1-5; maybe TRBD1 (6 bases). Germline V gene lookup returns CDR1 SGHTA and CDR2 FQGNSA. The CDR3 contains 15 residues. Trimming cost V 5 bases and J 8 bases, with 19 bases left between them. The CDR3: CASSKDSEVGEPQHF. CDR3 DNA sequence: TGTGCCAGCAGCAAGGACAGTGAGGTAGGGGAGCCCCAGCATTTT.

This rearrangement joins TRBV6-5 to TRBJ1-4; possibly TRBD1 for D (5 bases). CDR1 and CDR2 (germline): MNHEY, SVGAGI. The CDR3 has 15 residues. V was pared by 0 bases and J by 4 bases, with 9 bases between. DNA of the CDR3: TGTGCCAGCAGTTACTCCGGGGGGGGTAATGAAAAACTGTTTTTT. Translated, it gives CASSYSGGGNEKLFF.

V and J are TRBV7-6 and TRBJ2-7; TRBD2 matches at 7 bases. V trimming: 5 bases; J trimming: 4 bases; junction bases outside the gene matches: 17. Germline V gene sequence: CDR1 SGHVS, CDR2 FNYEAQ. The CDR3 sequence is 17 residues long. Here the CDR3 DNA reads TGTGCCAGCAGCGTACCAATAGAAGCGGGGCTACCTTACGAGCAGTACTTC. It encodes CASSVPIEAGLPYEQYF.

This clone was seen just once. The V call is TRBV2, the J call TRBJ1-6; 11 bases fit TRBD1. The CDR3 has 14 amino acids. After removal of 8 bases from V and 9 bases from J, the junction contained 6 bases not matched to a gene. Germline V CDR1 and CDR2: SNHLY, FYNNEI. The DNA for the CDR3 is TGTGCCAGCTGCGGACAGGGGGCGGTTTCACCCCTCCACTTT. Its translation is CASCGQGAVSPLHF.

CDR3 in amino acids: CASSIHRDPGSPLHF. DNA for the CDR3: TGTGCCAGCAGTATACACAGGGATCCCGGTTCACCCCTCCACTTT. The V call is TRBV28, the J call TRBJ1-6; TRBD1 is a possible D gene (6 bases). V lost 5 bases and J 9 bases, leaving 17 bases between the germline ends. This CDR3 has 15 residues. Per germline, CDR1 MDHEN and CDR2 SYDVKM.

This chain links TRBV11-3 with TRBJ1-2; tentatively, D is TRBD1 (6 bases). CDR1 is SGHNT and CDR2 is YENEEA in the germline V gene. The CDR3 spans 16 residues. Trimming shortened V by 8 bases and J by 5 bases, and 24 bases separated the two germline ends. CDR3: CASGSGPYEGVYGYTF. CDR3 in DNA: TGTGCCAGCGGATCAGGGCCATATGAGGGGGTTTATGGCTACACCTTC.

This CDR3 is CASSVASRGTEAFF. In DNA, the CDR3 is TGTGCCAGCAGCGTAGCTTCCCGGGGCACTGAAGCTTTCTTT. This sequence joins TRBV9 and TRBJ1-1; D is ambiguous. The CDR3 sequence is 14 residues long. CDR1 is SGDLS, CDR2 YYNGEE, per germline. The V gene lost 0 bases and the J gene lost 4 bases, with 10 bases spanning the gap. Combining the CDR3 with reference TRBV9 and TRBJ1-1 gives the whole variable domain DSGVTQTPKHLITATGQRVTLRCSPRSGDLSVYWYQQSLDQGLQFLIQYYNGEERAKGNILERFSAQQFPDLHSELNLSSLELGDSALYFCASSVASRGTEAFFGQGTRLTVV.

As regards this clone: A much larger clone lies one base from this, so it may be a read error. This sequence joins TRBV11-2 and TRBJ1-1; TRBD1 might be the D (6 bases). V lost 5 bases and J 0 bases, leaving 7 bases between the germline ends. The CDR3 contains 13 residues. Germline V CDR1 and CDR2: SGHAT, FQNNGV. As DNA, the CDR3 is TGTGCCAGCAGCCCAGGGGTGAACACTGAAGCTTTCTTT. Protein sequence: CASSPGVNTEAFF. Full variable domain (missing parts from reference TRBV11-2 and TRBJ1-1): EAGVAQSPRYKIIEKRQSVAFWCNPISGHATLYWYQQILGQGPKLLIQFQNNGVVDDSQLPKDRFSAERLKGVDSTLKIQPAKLEDSAVYLCASSPGVNTEAFFGQGTRLTVV.

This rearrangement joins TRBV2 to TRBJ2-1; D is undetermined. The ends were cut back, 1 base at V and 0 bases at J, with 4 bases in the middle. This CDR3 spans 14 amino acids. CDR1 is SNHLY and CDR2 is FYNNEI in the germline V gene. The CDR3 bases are TGTGCCAGCAGTGAAGGGAGCTCCTACAATGAGCAGTTCTTC. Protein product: CASSEGSSYNEQFF.

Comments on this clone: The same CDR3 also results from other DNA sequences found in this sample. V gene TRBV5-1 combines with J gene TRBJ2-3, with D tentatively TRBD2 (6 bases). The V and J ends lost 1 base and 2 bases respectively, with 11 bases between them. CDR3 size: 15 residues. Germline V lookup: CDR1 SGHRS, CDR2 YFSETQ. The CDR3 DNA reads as TGCGCCAGCAGCTTGCGGGGACTGTCCACAGATACGCAGTATTTT. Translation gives CASSLRGLSTDTQYF. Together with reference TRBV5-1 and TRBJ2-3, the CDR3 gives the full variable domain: KAGVTQTPRYLIKTRGQQVTLSCSPISGHRSVSWYQQTPGQGLQFLFEYFSETQRNKGNFPGRFSGRQFSNSRSEMNVSTLELGDSALYLCASSLRGLSTDTQYFGPGTRLTVL.

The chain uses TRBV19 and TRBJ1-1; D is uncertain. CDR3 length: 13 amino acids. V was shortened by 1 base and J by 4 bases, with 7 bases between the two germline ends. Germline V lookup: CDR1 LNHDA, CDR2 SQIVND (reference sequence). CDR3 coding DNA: TGTGCCAGTAGTATAGGGCATTTCACTGAAGCTTTCTTT. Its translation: CASSIGHFTEAFF. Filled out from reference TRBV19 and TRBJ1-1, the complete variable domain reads DGGITQSPKYLFRKEGQNVTLSCEQNLNHDAMYWYRQDPGQGLRLIYYSQIVNDFQKGDIAEGYSVSREKKESFPLTVTSAQKNPTAFYLCASSIGHFTEAFFGQGTRLTVV.

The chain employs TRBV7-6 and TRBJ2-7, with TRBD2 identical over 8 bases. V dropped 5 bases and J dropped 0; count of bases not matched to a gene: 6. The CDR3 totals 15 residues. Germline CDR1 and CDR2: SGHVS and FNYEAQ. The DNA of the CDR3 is TGTGCCAGCAGCCGTAGCGGGACATCCTCCTACGAGCAGTACTTC. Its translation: CASSRSGTSSYEQYF.

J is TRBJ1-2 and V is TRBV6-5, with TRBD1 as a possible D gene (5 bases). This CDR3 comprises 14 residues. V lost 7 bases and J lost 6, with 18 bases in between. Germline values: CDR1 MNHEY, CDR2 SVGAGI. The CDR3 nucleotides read TGTGCCAGCAACCCCCGGGGGGGGAAGGATGGCTACACCTTC. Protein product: CASNPRGGKDGYTF.

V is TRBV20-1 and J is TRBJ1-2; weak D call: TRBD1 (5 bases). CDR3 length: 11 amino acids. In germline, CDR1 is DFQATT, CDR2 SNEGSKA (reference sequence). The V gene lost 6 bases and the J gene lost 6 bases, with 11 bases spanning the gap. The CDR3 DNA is TGCAGTGCGACAGACGACCATGGCTACACCTTC. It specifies CSATDDHGYTF.

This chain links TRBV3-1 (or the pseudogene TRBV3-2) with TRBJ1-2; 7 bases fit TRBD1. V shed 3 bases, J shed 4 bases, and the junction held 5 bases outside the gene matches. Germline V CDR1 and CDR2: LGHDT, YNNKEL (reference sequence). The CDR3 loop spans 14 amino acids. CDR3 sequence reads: CASSQLDRSYGYTF. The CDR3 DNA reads TGTGCCAGCAGCCAGTTGGACAGGAGCTATGGCTACACCTTC.

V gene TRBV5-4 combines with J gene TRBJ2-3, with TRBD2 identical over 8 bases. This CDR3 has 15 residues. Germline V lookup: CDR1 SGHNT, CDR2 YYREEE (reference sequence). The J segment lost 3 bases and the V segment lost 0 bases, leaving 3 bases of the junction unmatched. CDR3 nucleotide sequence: TGTGCCAGCAGCTTGGCGCGGGGGGTAACAGATACGCAGTATTTT. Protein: CASSLARGVTDTQYF.

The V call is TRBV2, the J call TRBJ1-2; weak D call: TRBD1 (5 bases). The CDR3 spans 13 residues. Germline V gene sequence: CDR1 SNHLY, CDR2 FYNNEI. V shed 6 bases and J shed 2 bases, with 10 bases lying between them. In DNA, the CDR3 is TGTGCCAGCAGCGGAAGGACAAACTATGGCTACACCTTC. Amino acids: CASSGRTNYGYTF.

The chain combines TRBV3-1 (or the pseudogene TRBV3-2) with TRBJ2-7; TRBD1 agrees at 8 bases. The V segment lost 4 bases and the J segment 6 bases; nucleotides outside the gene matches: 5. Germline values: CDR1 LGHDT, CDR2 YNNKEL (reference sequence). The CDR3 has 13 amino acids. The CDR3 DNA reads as TGTGCCAGCAGCCCCTGGACAGGGTTCGAGCAGTACTTC. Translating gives CASSPWTGFEQYF.

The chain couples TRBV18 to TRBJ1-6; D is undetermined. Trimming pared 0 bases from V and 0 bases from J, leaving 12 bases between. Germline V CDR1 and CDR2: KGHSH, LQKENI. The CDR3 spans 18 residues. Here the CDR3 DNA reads TGTGCCAGCTCACCACCGAACAGCCTGAGCTCCTATAATTCACCCCTCCACTTT. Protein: CASSPPNSLSSYNSPLHF.